This entry describes one TCR beta chain. Its antigen is not known. TCRdb passed the 5' RACE reads through MiXCR, listing each CDR3 protein once. In the table there are 500,000 to 550,000 distinct CDR3 sequences, roughly a fifth of which are singletons. This record comes from a study of identical twins. Notes on the study in general: Findings came from cross-sectional statistics, without long-term follow-up of donors.

Trimming stripped 4 bases from V and 4 bases from J, with 16 bases between. The germline gives CDR1 SEHNR, CDR2 FQNEAQ (reference sequence). The CDR3 has 16 residues. Another study also made use of these data, one on T cells expressing NK-cell markers. That study adds: The study sequenced eight donors, seven HCMV-seropositive and one seronegative. A range of roughly 1.0-8% of CD8+ T cells consisted of dominant NKG2C+ clonotypes in a handful of donors.

What was sequenced was CD4+ T cells sorted from blood. The sequence derives from a woman aged 18-29 years in good health. The J gene is TRBJ2-2, the V gene TRBV7-9; tentative D call: TRBD2 (7 bases). The CDR3 sequence is CASSSARGGATGELFF. CDR3 DNA sequence: TGTGCCAGCAGCTCGGCGAGAGGGGGGGCCACCGGGGAGCTGTTTTTT.